The sample holds many counts of the clone carrying this TCR beta chain. What it recognizes is unknown. These data originate in a study of early T cells in non-severe SARS-CoV-2 infection. Across the study: The chains were unpaired, and the sequenced material was bulk RNA from unsorted whole blood. Overall study results and limits: VDJdb-based annotation leaned toward anti-spike CD8 responses and missed private and CD4 specificities.

cDNA molecules, individually, were tagged with unique molecular identifiers. TCRdb processed the 5' RACE reads anew with MiXCR; each CDR3 protein has one entry. The sample shows around 53,000 distinct CDR3 sequences, roughly 7.7% of them seen only once. The CDR3 is 14 residues long. The ends were cut back, 0 bases at V and 0 bases at J, with 3 bases in the middle. Germline V gene data show CDR1 as SGHVS and CDR2 as FNYEAQ. This clonotype was obtained from an adult who was a healthcare worker with PCR-confirmed SARS-CoV-2 infection or an uninfected control (not recorded which). Material: whole blood. J is TRBJ1-5 and V is TRBV7-6; D is ambiguous. The CDR3 nucleotides read TGTGCCAGCAGCTTAGCCTTTAGCAATCAGCCCCAGCATTTT. It is translated as CASSLAFSNQPQHF. Supplemented by reference TRBV7-6 and TRBJ1-5, the full variable domain reads GAGVSQSPRYKVTKRGQDVALRCDPISGHVSLYWYRQALGQGPEFLTYFNYEAQQDKSGLPNDRFSAERPEGSISTLTIQRTEQRDSAMYRCASSLAFSNQPQHFGDGTRLSIL.